The 19 T cell receptor beta chains reported below all come from one sample, sequenced in a study of blood T cell repertoires in COVID-19. Some clones are missing from TCRdb's copy, which holds only in-frame ones; the method was immunoSEQ multiplex PCR. The sample holds 55,000 to 85,000 clones, about 90% seen once. Material: peripheral blood. These receptors were collected from a human donor in a cohort sampled during active COVID-19.

The V gene is TRBV3-1 (or the pseudogene TRBV3-2), the J gene TRBJ2-5, with 9 bases fitting TRBD2. The germline gives CDR1 LGHDT, CDR2 YNNKEL (reference sequence). The CDR3 sequence is 15 residues long. V trimming: 2 bases; J trimming: 3 bases; junction bases outside the gene matches: 4. The CDR3 DNA reads as TGTGCCAGCAGCCAACGCGGGGGGGCAAAAGAGACCCAGTACTTC. It yields the protein CASSQRGGAKETQYF.

This chain links TRBV4-2 with TRBJ1-5, with 7 bases fitting TRBD1. The germline V gene has CDR1 LGHNA and CDR2 YNFKEQ. The V and J ends lost 0 bases and 5 bases, in that order; junction bases with no gene match: 13. CDR3 length equals 18 residues. In DNA form, the CDR3 reads TGTGCCAGCAGCCAAGATCAGGGGGGACATAAGGGACATCAGCCCCAGCATTTT. Its translation: CASSQDQGGHKGHQPQHF.

This rearrangement joins TRBV25-1 to TRBJ1-1; the D gene is possibly TRBD1 (5 bases). The germline V gene encodes CDR1 MGHDK and CDR2 SYGVNS. The CDR3 has 14 amino acids. The V end lost 6 bases, the J end lost 5 bases, and 16 bases lay between the germline ends. The CDR3 here is CASRDQGFGTEAFF. CDR3 nucleotides: TGTGCCAGCAGGGACCAGGGCTTTGGGACTGAAGCTTTCTTT.

The chain uses TRBV7-7 and TRBJ2-5, with a weak D call TRBD1 (7 bases). Trimming took 8 bases from V and 5 from J, leaving 24 bases between them. From germline, CDR1 is SSHAT and CDR2 FNYEAQ (reference sequence). This CDR3 has 16 residues. The DNA for the CDR3 is TGTGCCAGCCAAGCAGGGGATCCGGCAGGGGGGGAGACCCAGTACTTC. It is translated as CASQAGDPAGGETQYF.

A few counts support this clone. This chain uses TRBV12-3 or TRBV12-4 with TRBJ1-1; 10 bases are shared with TRBD1. This CDR3 spans 13 amino acids. V was pared by 5 bases and J by 9 bases, with 6 bases of the junction left unmatched. Here the CDR3 DNA reads TGTGCCAGCAGTACCCGGGACAGGGGTAAAGCTTTCTTT. Amino acids: CASSTRDRGKAFF.

This sequence joins TRBV30 and TRBJ1-6; D not certain. The V end was cut by 3 bases, the J end by 10 bases, with 16 bases between. Looked up from germline, CDR1 is GTSNPN and CDR2 is SVGIG (reference sequence). The CDR3 totals 14 residues. CDR3 sequence: CAWRRTGSRSPLHF. DNA for the CDR3: TGTGCCTGGAGAAGGACGGGGTCGAGGTCACCCCTCCACTTT.

The chain has TRBV2 and TRBJ1-1; D unresolved. CDR3 length: 11 residues. Germline V gene data show CDR1 as SNHLY and CDR2 as FYNNEI. The ends were cut back, 8 bases at V and 0 bases at J, with 4 bases in the middle. For the CDR3, the DNA is TGTGCCAGCGCGGTGAACACTGAAGCTTTCTTT. This translates into CASAVNTEAFF. Using reference TRBV2 and TRBJ1-1 for the parts outside the CDR3, the full variable domain is EPEVTQTPSHQVTQMGQEVILRCVPISNHLYFYWYRQILGQKVEFLVSFYNNEISEKSEIFDDQFSVERPDGSNFTLKIRSTKLEDSAMYFCASAVNTEAFFGQGTRLTVV.

This rearrangement joins TRBV4-1 to TRBJ2-3; TRBD1 agrees at 9 bases. Germline values: CDR1 MGHRA, CDR2 YSYEKL. The CDR3 consists of 15 residues. V dropped 5 bases and J dropped 6; count of bases not matched to a gene: 9. The CDR3 DNA reads as TGCGCCAGCAGCGTTCGGGACAGGGAGGCCGATACGCAGTATTTT. The encoded protein is CASSVRDREADTQYF.

CDR3 bases: TGCGCCAGCAGCTTAGGGGACAGGGTCAACTATGGCTACACCTTC. Its translation: CASSLGDRVNYGYTF. The chain joins TRBV5-1 to TRBJ1-2, with 9 bases identical to TRBD1. Germline V gene lookup returns CDR1 SGHRS and CDR2 YFSETQ. J was trimmed by 2 bases and V by 2 bases; bases with no gene match: 4. CDR3 length: 15 residues. Variable domain in full (rest from reference TRBV5-1 and TRBJ1-2): KAGVTQTPRYLIKTRGQQVTLSCSPISGHRSVSWYQQTPGQGLQFLFEYFSETQRNKGNFPGRFSGRQFSNSRSEMNVSTLELGDSALYLCASSLGDRVNYGYTFGSGTRLTVV.

J is TRBJ2-1 and V is TRBV11-2; TRBD1 aligns across 8 bases. The length of the CDR3 is 19 residues. Germline loops: CDR1 SGHAT, CDR2 FQNNGV. Germline trimming cut 5 bases from V and 0 bases from J; bases unmatched to any gene: 15. The CDR3 is CASSTRTGLGTSSYNEQFF. CDR3 DNA: TGTGCCAGCAGCACGCGGACAGGGCTCGGCACAAGCTCCTACAATGAGCAGTTCTTC.

The chain combines TRBV5-1 with TRBJ2-7; a weak D match, TRBD2 (7 bases). V shed 2 bases and J shed 6 bases, with 15 bases lying between them. Per germline, CDR1 SGHRS and CDR2 YFSETQ. The CDR3 runs 14 residues. CDR3 bases: TGCGCCAGCAGCTTCGGGGGCCCTAGCGGCGAGCAGTACTTC. It codes for CASSFGGPSGEQYF. Drawing the rest from reference TRBV5-1 and TRBJ2-7, the complete variable domain is KAGVTQTPRYLIKTRGQQVTLSCSPISGHRSVSWYQQTPGQGLQFLFEYFSETQRNKGNFPGRFSGRQFSNSRSEMNVSTLELGDSALYLCASSFGGPSGEQYFGPGTRLTVT.

The chain is built from TRBV6-5 and TRBJ2-7, with TRBD1 identical over 8 bases. Germline trimming cut 0 bases from V and 4 bases from J; bases unmatched to any gene: 5. The CDR3 runs 15 residues. Germline V gene data show CDR1 as MNHEY and CDR2 as SVGAGI. CDR3 sequence: CASSYSGTGEYEQYF. The CDR3 region has the DNA TGTGCCAGCAGTTACTCTGGGACAGGCGAATACGAGCAGTACTTC.

The rearrangement links TRBV2 to TRBJ2-3; D perhaps matches TRBD2 (7 bases). Germline CDR1 SNHLY, CDR2 FYNNEI. There are 16 residues in the CDR3. Trimming removed 0 bases at V and 10 bases at J, with 20 bases between. This CDR3 reads CASSEAPMGGRVSQYF. The DNA of the CDR3 is TGTGCCAGCAGTGAAGCCCCTATGGGGGGGCGAGTTTCGCAGTATTTT.

This clone was seen a single time. This chain connects TRBV12-5 to TRBJ2-3; 9 bases map to TRBD1. This CDR3 spans 15 amino acids. J lost 0 bases, V lost 6 bases, and 4 bases had no gene match. Germline assignment: CDR1 LGHNT and CDR2 FRNRAP. The CDR3 region is CASGLGQGSTDTQYF. The CDR3 DNA reads TGTGCTAGTGGACTGGGACAGGGAAGCACAGATACGCAGTATTTT.

J is TRBJ2-7 and V is TRBV3-1 (or the pseudogene TRBV3-2); TRBD1 matches 12 bases. The CDR3 sequence is 16 residues long. Germline V gene sequence: CDR1 LGHDT, CDR2 YNNKEL (reference sequence). V gave up 4 bases and J gave up 4 bases; unmatched junction bases: 8. DNA for the CDR3: TGTGCCAGCAGCCCCGCCGGGACAGGGGGCGGGTACGAGCAGTACTTC. Its protein is CASSPAGTGGGYEQYF.

This clone was detected a few times. V and J are TRBV4-2 and TRBJ2-7; 10 bases map to TRBD2. With 4 bases clipped from V and 1 base from J, the junction kept 7 bases outside the gene matches. Germline V gene lookup returns CDR1 LGHNA and CDR2 YNFKEQ. This CDR3 contains 16 residues. CDR3 sequence reads: CASSRHSGGQSYEQYF. In nucleotides, the CDR3 is TGTGCCAGCAGCCGACATAGCGGGGGGCAATCCTACGAGCAGTACTTC.

J is TRBJ1-2 and V is TRBV6-5, with 7 bases identical to TRBD1. The junction had 6 bases not matched to a gene; V was cut back by 7 bases and J by 4 bases. The length of the CDR3 is 13 residues. CDR1 is MNHEY, CDR2 SVGAGI, per germline. This chain's CDR3 is CASTRGQVYGYTF. The CDR3 DNA follows: TGTGCCAGCACTCGAGGACAGGTCTATGGCTACACCTTC.

V gene TRBV5-3 combines with J gene TRBJ1-5; TRBD1 matches at 7 bases. TRBV5-3 is classed as an ORF, of uncertain function. The CDR3 is 16 amino acids. J lost 1 base, V lost 4 bases, and 8 bases had no gene match. CDR3 region: CARSEDRARSNQPQHF. The CDR3 nucleotides are TGTGCCAGAAGCGAAGACAGGGCGAGGAGCAATCAGCCCCAGCATTTT.

This clone showed up just a few times. The CDR3 region is CASKEAGGDGELFF. As DNA, the CDR3 is TGTGCCAGCAAGGAGGCGGGGGGGGACGGGGAGCTGTTTTTT. The chain has TRBV6-5 and TRBJ2-2; 9 nucleotides line up with TRBD2. The CDR3 totals 14 residues. From germline, CDR1 is MNHEY and CDR2 SVGAGI. J was trimmed by 7 bases and V by 7 bases; bases with no gene match: 7.